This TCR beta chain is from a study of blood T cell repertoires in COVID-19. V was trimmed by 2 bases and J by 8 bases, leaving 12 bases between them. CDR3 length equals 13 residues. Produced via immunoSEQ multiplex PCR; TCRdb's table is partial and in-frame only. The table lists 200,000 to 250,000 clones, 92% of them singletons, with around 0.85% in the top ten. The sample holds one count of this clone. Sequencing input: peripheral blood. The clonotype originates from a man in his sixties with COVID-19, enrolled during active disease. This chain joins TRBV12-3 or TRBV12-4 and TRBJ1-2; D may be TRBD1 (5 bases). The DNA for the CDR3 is TGTGCCAGCAGTTTACGGCGGGGGGACGGCTACACCTTC. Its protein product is CASSLRRGDGYTF.